Presented here are 22 T cell receptor beta chains from one specimen sequenced in a study of cytomegalovirus exposure and HLA in healthy donors. In the PCR, 60 Vbeta and 13 Jbeta primers were used. Clones were read by immunoSEQ multiplex PCR, and TCRdb kept only the in-frame ones, dropping some. The sample lists 200,000 to 250,000 clones, approximately 85% occurring once. The sample was PBMCs. All receptors come from a woman between 40 and 55 years old in good health and CMV-seronegative.

V gene TRBV27 combines with J gene TRBJ2-7; 9 bases fit TRBD1. This CDR3 is built from 14 residues. V trimming: 5 bases; J trimming: 2 bases; junction bases outside the gene matches: 4. The germline V gene has CDR1 MNHEY and CDR2 SMNVEV (reference sequence). CDR3: CASSGDRATYEQYF. The CDR3 bases are TGTGCCAGCAGTGGGGACAGGGCAACCTACGAGCAGTACTTC.

Of note for this clone: Relative to the germline gene, one junction end is altered; a read error may explain this. The rearrangement uses TRBV5-4 and TRBJ1-4; D is unclear. Germline V gives CDR1 SGHNT, CDR2 YYREEE (reference sequence). The CDR3 has 12 residues. This chain's CDR3 is CASSAGQDLRIF. In nucleotides, the CDR3 is TGTGCCAGCAGCGCGGGTCAGGACTTAAGGATTTTT.

This chain connects TRBV5-4 to TRBJ2-7, with a weak D call TRBD2 (6 bases). The germline V gene has CDR1 SGHNT and CDR2 YYREEE (reference sequence). This CDR3 region has 14 residues. V lost 5 bases, J lost 3 bases, and 15 bases lay in between. The CDR3 is CASSQAGRVYEQYF. The CDR3 bases are TGTGCCAGCAGTCAAGCGGGCAGGGTCTACGAGCAGTACTTC. Full variable domain (missing parts from reference TRBV5-4 and TRBJ2-7): ETGVTQSPTHLIKTRGQQVTLRCSSQSGHNTVSWYQQALGQGPQFIFQYYREEENGRGNFPPRFSGLQFPNYSSELNVNALELDDSALYLCASSQAGRVYEQYFGPGTRLTVT.

The chain carries TRBV28 and TRBJ1-4, with D unresolved. Germline CDR1 is MDHEN and CDR2 is SYDVKM. V was cut by 3 bases and J by 3 bases, with 14 bases left in between. The CDR3 consists of 16 residues. The CDR3 nucleotides read TGTGCCAGCAGTTTTGCCACACGAACAGCTAATGAAAAACTGTTTTTT. As protein: CASSFATRTANEKLFF.

The V call is TRBV28, the J call TRBJ2-7, with D unresolved. The germline V gene has CDR1 MDHEN and CDR2 SYDVKM. V lost 5 bases to trimming and J lost 2 bases, with 10 bases between them. The CDR3 extends over 13 amino acids. DNA of the CDR3: TGTGCCAGCAGTCCCGTTATCCCCTACGAGCAGTACTTC. It yields the protein CASSPVIPYEQYF. Full variable domain (remainder filled in from reference TRBV28 and TRBJ2-7): DVKVTQSSRYLVKRTGEKVFLECVQDMDHENMFWYRQDPGLGLRLIYFSYDVKMKEKGDIPEGYSVSREKKERFSLILESASTNQTSMYLCASSPVIPYEQYFGPGTRLTVT.

The chain joins TRBV30 to TRBJ1-1; D gene unclear. Germline CDR1 and CDR2: GTSNPN and SVGIG (reference sequence). The CDR3 totals 12 residues. V lost 3 bases and J 1 base, leaving 6 bases between the germline ends. CDR3 residues: CAWSPGNTEAFF. CDR3 nucleotides: TGTGCCTGGAGCCCAGGGAACACTGAAGCTTTCTTT.

The V gene is TRBV5-1, the J gene TRBJ1-4, with TRBD1 matching 9 bases. This CDR3 has 18 amino acids. Unmatched junction bases numbered 18, after V lost 4 bases and J lost 8 bases. CDR1 is SGHRS and CDR2 is YFSETQ in the germline V gene. The CDR3 bases are TGCGCCAGCAGCGCCGGACATTGGGGACAGGGAGGTAGCGAAAAACTGTTTTTT. This gives the protein CASSAGHWGQGGSEKLFF.

The sample holds one count of this clone. The V call is TRBV28, the J call TRBJ1-2; possible D gene TRBD1, 6 bases. V lost 4 bases and J 2 bases, leaving 14 bases between the germline ends. CDR3 length equals 15 residues. Germline CDR1 and CDR2: MDHEN and SYDVKM. The CDR3 sequence is CASSSQGALNYGYTF. The CDR3 nucleotides read TGTGCCAGCAGTTCACAGGGTGCACTCAACTATGGCTACACCTTC.

In regard to this clone: Germline and junction disagree at one end, which may indicate a read error. The chain employs TRBV7-9 and TRBJ2-3; 7 nucleotides match TRBD2. The CDR3 has 16 amino acids. Germline assignment: CDR1 SEHNR and CDR2 FQNEAQ (reference sequence). CDR3 loop: CSSSGSSGYSTDTQYF. The DNA of the CDR3 is TGTTCCAGCAGCGGATCTAGCGGCTATTCCACAGATACGCAGTATTTT.

The J gene is TRBJ1-2, the V gene TRBV29-1; 8 bases map to TRBD1. This CDR3 region has 15 residues. The V segment lost 3 bases and the J segment 4 bases; nucleotides outside the gene matches: 10. Germline lookup yields CDR1 SQVTM and CDR2 ANQGSEA. Written as DNA, the CDR3 is TGCAGCGTTGATGTGGGGGCAGGGGGCGGCTATGGCTACACCTTC. Translated, it gives CSVDVGAGGGYGYTF.

CDR3 coding DNA: TGTGCCAGCAGTTCGGACACCTCTAACTATGGCTACACCTTC. Amino acids: CASSSDTSNYGYTF. V gene TRBV25-1 combines with J gene TRBJ1-2; D perhaps matches TRBD1 (5 bases). Germline CDR1 is MGHDK and CDR2 is SYGVNS. CDR3 length: 14 residues. Trimming removed 5 bases from V and 0 bases from J, with 10 bases in between.

The chain carries TRBV28 and TRBJ1-2; TRBD1 matches at 9 bases. Germline CDR1 and CDR2: MDHEN and SYDVKM. The length of the CDR3 is 14 residues. After removal of 4 bases from V and 7 bases from J, the junction contained 7 bases not matched to a gene. CDR3 DNA: TGTGCCAGCAGTTCCGGACAGGGGAAAGGTGGCTACACCTTC. Encoded protein: CASSSGQGKGGYTF.

This chain connects TRBV7-8 to TRBJ1-1, with 8 bases matching TRBD1. With 1 base clipped from V and 3 bases from J, the junction kept 10 bases outside the gene matches. Per germline, CDR1 SGHVS and CDR2 FQNEAQ. The CDR3 has 17 amino acids. The CDR3 DNA reads TGTGCCAGCAGCTTAGTACGAACAGGGGGATGGTACACTGAAGCTTTCTTT. This sequence encodes CASSLVRTGGWYTEAFF.

A single count supports this clone. The rearrangement joins TRBV30 to TRBJ1-1; 8 nucleotides align to TRBD1. The CDR3 runs 14 residues. The ends lost 0 bases at V and 2 bases at J; junction bases unmatched: 2. Germline CDR1 reads GTSNPN; CDR2 reads SVGIG (reference sequence). CDR3 sequence: CAWSVDRGNTEAFF. CDR3 nucleotides: TGTGCCTGGAGTGTAGACAGGGGAAACACTGAAGCTTTCTTT.

CDR3 protein: CASSFTNRGGAGLGSTDTQYF. The CDR3 nucleotides read TGTGCCAGCAGTTTCACTAACAGGGGTGGCGCGGGACTAGGAAGCACAGATACGCAGTATTTT. This rearrangement joins TRBV27 to TRBJ2-3, with D tentatively TRBD2 (8 bases). Between the trimmed V and J ends, which lost 3 bases and 0 bases, there was a span of 28 bases. This CDR3 contains 21 residues. Germline lookup yields CDR1 MNHEY and CDR2 SMNVEV (reference sequence).

The V and J genes are TRBV30 and TRBJ2-5; a weak D match, TRBD2 (6 bases). CDR3 length equals 14 residues. Germline assignment: CDR1 GTSNPN and CDR2 SVGIG (reference sequence). V shed 3 bases and J shed 1 base, with 12 bases lying between them. Here the CDR3 DNA reads TGTGCCTGGAGACGAGGAGGGCCCCAAGAGACCCAGTACTTC. Amino acid sequence: CAWRRGGPQETQYF.

The rearrangement uses TRBV2 and TRBJ1-1; D gene unclear. CDR1 SNHLY and CDR2 FYNNEI come from the germline V gene. V was cut by 4 bases and J by 3 bases, with 9 bases left in between. The CDR3 is made up of 13 amino acids. The CDR3 here is CASSVEGYTEAFF. The CDR3 DNA reads TGTGCCAGCAGTGTGGAGGGCTACACTGAAGCTTTCTTT.

The chain couples TRBV18 to TRBJ2-7; TRBD1 aligns across 9 bases. The CDR3 loop spans 15 amino acids. Germline V gene lookup returns CDR1 KGHSH and CDR2 LQKENI. The J segment lost 2 bases and the V segment lost 3 bases, leaving 5 bases of the junction unmatched. The CDR3, as DNA: TGTGCCAGCTCACCGAGGACAGGGGACCCCTACGAGCAGTACTTC. As protein: CASSPRTGDPYEQYF.

J is TRBJ1-2 and V is TRBV7-9; 7 bases align to TRBD1. This CDR3 is built from 15 residues. Germline V gene lookup returns CDR1 SEHNR and CDR2 FQNEAQ (reference sequence). With V trimmed by 1 base and J by 0 bases, 2 bases remained unmatched. The CDR3 DNA reads as TGTGCCAGCAGCTTAGGGACAGGAACTAACTATGGCTACACCTTC. Amino acid sequence: CASSLGTGTNYGYTF.

The genes are TRBV30 and TRBJ1-1; a possible D gene is TRBD1 (6 bases). Deletions cut 4 bases from V and 7 bases from J, with 10 bases between. The CDR3 runs to 11 residues. The germline gives CDR1 GTSNPN, CDR2 SVGIG (reference sequence). In DNA, the CDR3 is TGTGCCTGGACCCGGACAGTTGAAGCTTTCTTT. Protein product: CAWTRTVEAFF. Full variable domain (outside the CDR3, taken from reference TRBV30 and TRBJ1-1): SQTIHQWPATLVQPVGSPLSLECTVEGTSNPNLYWYRQAAGRGLQLLFYSVGIGQISSEVPQNLSASRPQDRQFILSSKKLLLSDSGFYLCAWTRTVEAFFGQGTRLTVV.

The J gene is TRBJ1-5, the V gene TRBV2; tentative D call: TRBD1 (5 bases). Germline V gene lookup returns CDR1 SNHLY and CDR2 FYNNEI. Trimming pared 5 bases from V and 1 base from J, leaving 12 bases between. The CDR3 is 15 amino acids. The CDR3 loop is CASSSNQGSNQPQHF. The CDR3 DNA reads TGTGCCAGCAGTTCAAATCAGGGAAGCAATCAGCCCCAGCATTTT.

The CDR3 DNA is TGCAGTGCTAGCGTCAACTATGGCTACACCTTC. As protein: CSASVNYGYTF. The chain couples TRBV20-1 to TRBJ1-2; D is ambiguous. With 3 bases removed from V and 2 bases from J, the gap between germline ends came to 4 bases. Germline CDR1 DFQATT, CDR2 SNEGSKA (reference sequence). This CDR3 region has 11 residues.